This T cell receptor (beta chain) was sequenced in a study of cytomegalovirus exposure and HLA in healthy donors. The study's findings and limits: When the data were analyzed later, several of the most significant clusters appeared to be linked to common viral pathogens. Follow-up analysis later connected one missense variant in DCLRE1C with trimming of TCR beta V- and J-genes. A later analysis linked fewer than 20,000 TCR beta sequences to HLA alleles at 0.05 false discovery rate.

Primers for the PCR totalled 60 Vbeta and 13 Jbeta. Clones were read by immunoSEQ multiplex PCR, and TCRdb kept only the in-frame ones, dropping some. The top ten hold 3% of the sample, which has about 150,000 clones, 50% to 75% seen once. Healthy bone marrow donors supplied every sample. In the case of this clone: What it binds is not known.

There are 12 residues in the CDR3. Germline V CDR1 and CDR2: SQVTM, ANQGSEA. The sample taken for sequencing was PBMCs. The chain has TRBV29-1 and TRBJ2-5; D might be TRBD2 (5 bases). The DNA end is more similar to TRBJ2-7, so the J call may be wrong. The receptor comes from a woman younger than 45 in good health and CMV-seropositive. CDR3 sequence (DNA): TGCAGCGTTGGTTGGACTTATTACGAGCAGTACTTC. Protein: CSVGWTYYEQYF.